This entry describes one T cell receptor beta chain. The sample comes from a study of technical replicates of blood from several donors. The table came from immunoSEQ multiplex PCR; TCRdb's copy has only in-frame clones and leaves some out. The table shows approximately 75,000 clones, with 97% occurring only once. V was cut by 5 bases and J by 6 bases, with 14 bases left in between. CDR1 is SNHLY, CDR2 FYNNEI, per germline. CDR3 size: 14 residues. This chain connects TRBV2 to TRBJ2-1; D not certain. Sequences were obtained from T cells isolated from PBMCs. The origin of this receptor is a human donor in good health. The CDR3 DNA is TGTGCCAGCAGTCGCAATCCATGGGCCAATGAGCAGTTCTTC. Its translation is CASSRNPWANEQFF.